This entry describes one T cell receptor beta chain. The data were produced by immunoSEQ multiplex PCR, yet TCRdb's version contains in-frame clones alone and is incomplete. Among under 95,000 clones, 70% to 90% were seen once, and the ten largest hold under 15%. This sample is part of a study of PD-L1 blockade in urothelial cancer. V was trimmed by 2 bases and J by 3 bases, leaving 11 bases between them. Germline values: CDR1 SGHRS, CDR2 YFSETQ. The CDR3 loop spans 14 amino acids. Time point noted: pretreatment peripheral blood. This material consisted of PBMCs, taken around atezolizumab (anti-PD-L1) treatment. The clonotype comes from a man aged 55 to 70 with urothelial cancer. The V call is TRBV5-1, the J call TRBJ1-1, with D tentatively TRBD1 (5 bases). CDR3: CASSFWGMDTEAFF. DNA of the CDR3: TGCGCCAGCAGCTTTTGGGGCATGGACACTGAAGCTTTCTTT. The full variable domain, its missing parts supplied by reference TRBV5-1 and TRBJ1-1, is KAGVTQTPRYLIKTRGQQVTLSCSPISGHRSVSWYQQTPGQGLQFLFEYFSETQRNKGNFPGRFSGRQFSNSRSEMNVSTLELGDSALYLCASSFWGMDTEAFFGQGTRLTVV.